This T cell receptor (beta chain) was recorded in a study of blood T cell repertoires in COVID-19. Measured with immunoSEQ multiplex PCR; TCRdb has only the in-frame clones, and not every one. The data show about 180,000 clones, around four fifths seen once. V shed 4 bases, J shed 7 bases, and the junction held 9 bases outside the gene matches. The CDR3 is 15 amino acids. CDR1 is SGHTS and CDR2 is YDEGEE in the germline V gene. The sequencing sample was made of PBMCs or T cells enriched from blood (not recorded which). The sequence came from a woman in her forties or fifties who had recovered from COVID-19. The rearrangement links TRBV5-8 to TRBJ2-1; 9 bases fit TRBD2. The CDR3 reads CASSQVAGAGNEQFF. The CDR3 DNA reads TGTGCCAGCAGCCAGGTAGCGGGAGCGGGGAATGAGCAGTTCTTC.